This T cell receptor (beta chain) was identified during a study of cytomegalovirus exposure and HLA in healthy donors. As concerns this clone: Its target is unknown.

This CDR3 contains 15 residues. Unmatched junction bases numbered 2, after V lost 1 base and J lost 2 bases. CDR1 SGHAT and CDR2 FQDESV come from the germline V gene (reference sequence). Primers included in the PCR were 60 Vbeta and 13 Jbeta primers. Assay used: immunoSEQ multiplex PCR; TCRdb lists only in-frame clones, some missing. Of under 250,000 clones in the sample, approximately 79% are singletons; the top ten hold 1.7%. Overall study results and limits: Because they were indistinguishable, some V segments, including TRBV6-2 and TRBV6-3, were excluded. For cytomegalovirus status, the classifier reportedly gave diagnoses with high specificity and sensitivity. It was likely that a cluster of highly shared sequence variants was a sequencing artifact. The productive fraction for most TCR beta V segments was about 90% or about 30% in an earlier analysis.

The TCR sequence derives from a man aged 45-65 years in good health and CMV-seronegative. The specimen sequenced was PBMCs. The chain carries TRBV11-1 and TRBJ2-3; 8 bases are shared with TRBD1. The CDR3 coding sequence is TGTGCCAGCAGCTTAGAGGGACAGGCCACAGATACGCAGTATTTT. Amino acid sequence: CASSLEGQATDTQYF.